The rows below give T cell receptor beta chains drawn from one sample of a study of regulatory T cells in long-lasting Graves disease. Using its own MiXCR run on the multiplex PCR reads, TCRdb lists one record per CDR3 protein. The data show roughly 360,000 distinct CDR3 sequences, less than 30% seen once. The sequenced sample was peripheral blood mononuclear cells (PBMCs), obtained when the disease was refractory, from a patient treated with antithyroid drugs. The receptors derive from a woman between 40 and 55 years old with Graves disease. Each CDR3 is given with its conserved first and last residue. The D gene is left open where the match is weak. Not all rows give a size; the values are once, few, many and, for expanded clones, a class.

D gene | J gene | CDR3 length | clone size | V gene | CDR3 DNA | CDR3 protein
. | TRBJ1-1 | 15 | many | TRBV28 | TGTGCCAGCAGTTCGACAGGAAACATGAACACTGAAGCTTTCTTT | CASSSTGNMNTEAFF
TRBD1 | TRBJ2-1 | 15 | few | TRBV28 | TGTGCCAGCAGTTTTAGGGACAGGGGATTCAATGAGCAGTTCTTC | CASSFRDRGFNEQFF
TRBD1 | TRBJ2-7 | 17 | many | TRBV12-3/TRBV12-4 | TGTGCCAGCAGTGCAATTGGCGGACAGGGGGCGAAGTACGAGCAGTACTTC | CASSAIGGQGAKYEQYF
TRBD1 | TRBJ2-7 | 15 | many | TRBV28 | TGTGCCAGCAGTTCAACCGGGACAGCCATCTACGAGCAGTACTTC | CASSSTGTAIYEQYF
. | TRBJ2-7 | 13 | few | TRBV14 | TGTGCCAGCAGCCGCGGATCCCCCTACGAGCAGTACTTC | CASSRGSPYEQYF
TRBD1 | TRBJ1-6 | 13 | . | TRBV4-1 | TGCGCCAGCAGGGGGACAGGGGCTGTCCCCCTCCACTTT | CASRGTGAVPLHF
TRBD2 | TRBJ2-7 | 16 | few | TRBV18 | TGTGCCAGCTCACTCTGGGAGGGACTAGCGTCGGTCGAGCAGTACTTC | CASSLWEGLASVEQYF
TRBD2 | TRBJ2-3 | 17 | . | TRBV2 | TGTGCCAGCAGGGGCCGCGGACTAGCGGTTAGCACAGATACGCAGTATTTT | CASRGRGLAVSTDTQYF
. | TRBJ1-5 | 12 | many | TRBV2 | TGTGCCAGCAGTGACAGGGGTCAGCCCCAGCATTTT | CASSDRGQPQHF
. | TRBJ2-2 | 16 | . | TRBV24-1 | TGTGCCACCAGTGATCTCCCGGTCTGGGGGGCCGGGGAGCTGTTTTTT | CATSDLPVWGAGELFF
TRBD1 | TRBJ2-7 | 13 | few | TRBV6-5 | TGTGCCAGCAGTTACTACAGGGGCTACGAGCAGTACTTC | CASSYYRGYEQYF
. | TRBJ1-1 | 15 | many | TRBV14 | TGTGCCAGCAGCGCGGGACTTTTCCAGAACACTGAAGCTTTCTTT | CASSAGLFQNTEAFF
. | TRBJ2-5 | 15 | . | TRBV11-1 | TGTGCCAGCAGCTTAGGTTCTTCGGGAGTTGGGACCCAGTACTTC | CASSLGSSGVGTQYF
TRBD1 | TRBJ2-6 | 17 | . | TRBV7-9 | TGTGCCACTAAGACCGGGACAGCCGAATCTGGGGCCAACGTCCCGACTTTC | CATKTGTAESGANVPTF
. | TRBJ2-7 | 14 | . | TRBV10-3 | TGTGCCATCAGTGAGACCAAAATCCGGCATGAGCAGTACTTC | CAISETKIRHEQYF
. | TRBJ2-3 | 15 | few | TRBV7-9 | TGTGCCAGCAGCTTCTACGGACCGCTCGGAGATACGCAGTATTTT | CASSFYGPLGDTQYF
TRBD2 | TRBJ2-2 | 17 | many | TRBV24-1 | TGTGCCACCAGTGTTATGACTAGCGGAAAGAACACCGGGGAGCTGTTTTTT | CATSVMTSGKNTGELFF
. | TRBJ2-3 | 14 | . | TRBV11-2 | TGTGCCAGCAGCTTAAGCCCTGGGGCAGATACGCAGTATTTT | CASSLSPGADTQYF
. | TRBJ2-2 | 10 | . | TRBV19 | TGTGCCACCTTCTCCGGGGAGCTGTTTTTT | CATFSGELFF
. | TRBJ1-3 | 14 | . | TRBV6-1 | TGTGCCAGCAAAATCACTTTCTCTGGAAACACCATATATTTT | CASKITFSGNTIYF
TRBD1 | TRBJ1-6 | 14 | many | TRBV2 | TGTGCCAGCAGTGGACAGGGGGCCCATTCACCCCTCCACTTT | CASSGQGAHSPLHF
TRBD1 | TRBJ1-4 | 14 | . | TRBV2 | TGTGCCAGCAGGGCCGGGACAGGGGCTCCTAGATTGTTTTTT | CASRAGTGAPRLFF
TRBD2 | TRBJ2-5 | 15 | many | TRBV5-8 | TGTGCCAGCACAAAGACTAGCGTCCTTCTCGGAGGCCAGTACTTC | CASTKTSVLLGGQYF
TRBD2 | TRBJ2-1 | 16 | . | TRBV3-1 | TGTGCCAGCAGCCTGGGACTAGCGTCTCCGAACAATGAGCAGTTCTTC | CASSLGLASPNNEQFF
. | TRBJ1-5 | 14 | few | TRBV20-1 | TGCAGTGCCGCAATCCCGGGACCGCAAGGGCCCCAGCATTTT | CSAAIPGPQGPQHF
. | TRBJ2-3 | 14 | . | TRBV7-9 | TGTGCCAGCAGCCCTAGCGCGACCACAGATACGCAGTATTTT | CASSPSATTDTQYF
TRBD2 | TRBJ2-7 | 15 | . | TRBV11-2 | TGTGCCAGCAGCACCCCCCGGGGGAGGGCCTACGAGCAGTACTTC | CASSTPRGRAYEQYF
. | TRBJ2-7 | 13 | many | TRBV3-1 | TGTGCCAGCAGCTTGCAGGGGTCCTACGAGCAGTACTTC | CASSLQGSYEQYF
TRBD2 | TRBJ2-1 | 16 | . | TRBV7-3 | TGTGCCAGCAGCCCCCAGGGTAGCGGGAGATACAATGAGCAGTTCTTC | CASSPQGSGRYNEQFF
. | TRBJ2-5 | 13 | . | TRBV15 | TGTGCCACCAGCAGGGGAATTCAAGAGACCCAGTACTTC | CATSRGIQETQYF
TRBD2 | TRBJ2-1 | 15 | once | TRBV20-1 | TGCAGTGCTGCTAGACTAGCGGGATACTACAATGAGCAGTTCTTC | CSAARLAGYYNEQFF
. | TRBJ2-5 | 14 | many | TRBV28 | TGTGCCAGCAGTTCCCGACTAGGGCAAGAGACCCAGTACTTC | CASSSRLGQETQYF
. | TRBJ1-4 | 15 | . | TRBV7-2 | TGTGCCAGCAGCTTAGTACGAACAATCGACGAAAAACTGTTTTTT | CASSLVRTIDEKLFF
. | TRBJ2-1 | 14 | . | TRBV28 | TGTGCCAGCAGCCCGGGGATGGGCTACAATGAGCAGTTCTTC | CASSPGMGYNEQFF
. | TRBJ2-3 | 12 | few | TRBV12-3/TRBV12-4 | TGTGCCAGCAGCCCGGACTGGGATACGCAGTATTTT | CASSPDWDTQYF
. | TRBJ2-7 | 16 | . | TRBV4-1 | TGCGCCAGCAGCCACGTTGGGGTCCAGCGGTCCTACGAGCAGTACTTC | CASSHVGVQRSYEQYF
. | TRBJ1-1 | 14 | many | TRBV5-5 | TGTGCCAGCAGCTCGTCGGACTGGAACACTGAAGCTTTCTTT | CASSSSDWNTEAFF
TRBD2 | TRBJ2-7 | 15 | many | TRBV28 | TGTGCCAGCAGTCGGGGACTAGCGGGATACTACGAGCAGTACTTC | CASSRGLAGYYEQYF
. | TRBJ2-7 | 16 | many | TRBV28 | TGTGCCAGCAACCACGCGGCGGCGTCGAGCTCCTACGAGCAGTACTTC | CASNHAAASSSYEQYF
TRBD2 | TRBJ2-7 | 14 | many | TRBV28 | TGTGCCAGCAGTCGGACTAGCGCGCTCTACGAGCAGTACTTC | CASSRTSALYEQYF
. | TRBJ2-7 | 13 | . | TRBV27 | TGTGCCAGCAGTATCAGCGCTGAGATCGAGCAGTACTTC | CASSISAEIEQYF
. | TRBJ2-5 | 18 | many | TRBV11-2 | TGTGCCAGCAGCTTAGATTTCTCGGGGCCCGGGGACCAAGAGACCCAGTACTTC | CASSLDFSGPGDQETQYF
. | TRBJ1-1 | 13 | . | TRBV29-1 | TGCAGCGTTGAGGAGGGGGTTAACACTGAAGCTTTCTTT | CSVEEGVNTEAFF